The 11 T cell receptor beta chains below all came from one sample that was sequenced in a study of regulatory T cells in long-lasting Graves disease (dated by TCRdb to about 2021). According to the study, the label for this sample's time point signals: newly diagnosed GD, antithyroid drugs for less than 3 months. RNA was extracted from PBMCs in TRIzol for both TCR sequencing and RNA sequencing. Receptor amplification or capture employed multiplex PCR. This sample was sequenced with an Illumina HiSeq 4000. iRepertoire HTBI primers and Arm-PCR amplification of CDR3 regions were used to construct TCR beta libraries. The public reads were run again by TCRdb, first through fastp at Q25 and then through MiXCR, and only productive beta chains were kept. CDR3 protein sequences are deduplicated, and each keeps its most common genes and DNA. This sample comprises about 380,000 distinct CDR3 sequences, less than 20% of them detected only once. About a fifth of the sample is taken by the ten largest.

The sample here was peripheral blood mononuclear cells (PBMCs), taken at new diagnosis, from a patient treated with antithyroid drugs. The receptors here all came from a female donor with Graves disease.

This clonotype was found a few times. The germline gene is not matched at one end of the junction; a read error may be the cause. Here the CDR3 DNA reads TGTGTCAGCAGCTTAGGTAGAGGGAATCAGCCCCAGCATTTT. Translated, it gives CVSSLGRGNQPQHF. The chain carries TRBV13 and TRBJ1-5; unclear D gene. The V gene's germline CDR1 is PRHDT and CDR2 FYEKMQ (reference sequence). The CDR3 contains 14 residues.

V gene TRBV19 combines with J gene TRBJ1-4, with a possible D match to TRBD1 (5 bases). The germline gives CDR1 LNHDA, CDR2 SQIVND (reference sequence). The V end lost 8 bases, the J end lost 4 bases, and 17 bases lay between the germline ends. The CDR3 runs to 15 residues. The CDR3 DNA reads as TGTGCCAGTTATACGCCGGGACTGAGTAATGAAAAACTGTTTTTT. Translating gives CASYTPGLSNEKLFF.

This clonotype came up many times. The genes are TRBV27 and TRBJ2-7; TRBD2 aligns across 8 bases. V lost 6 bases and J lost 5; bases outside the gene matches: 9. This CDR3 contains 14 residues. Germline assignment: CDR1 MNHEY and CDR2 SMNVEV (reference sequence). In DNA form, the CDR3 reads TGTGCCAGCAGCCCAGTAGCGGGACCCGACGAGCAGTACTTC. It codes for CASSPVAGPDEQYF.

This clonotype was observed many times. This chain joins TRBV6-1 and TRBJ1-5; a possible D gene is TRBD1 (5 bases). The V and J ends lost 7 bases and 0 bases respectively, with 10 bases between them. This CDR3 has 14 residues. CDR1 and CDR2 (germline): MNHNS, SASEGT. Here the CDR3 reads CASTVGLSNQPQHF. In DNA form, the CDR3 reads TGTGCCAGCACCGTGGGACTTAGCAATCAGCCCCAGCATTTT.

In its sample, this clonotype was seen many times. V is TRBV7-2 and J is TRBJ1-1; D is uncertain. The germline V gene has CDR1 SGHTA and CDR2 FQGNSA. Trimming pared 6 bases from V and 5 bases from J, leaving 10 bases between. The CDR3 runs 12 residues. This chain's CDR3 is CASRLTGTEAFF. CDR3 in DNA: TGTGCCAGCAGACTTACGGGGACTGAAGCTTTCTTT.

This clonotype has a count of ten or more. The chain employs TRBV7-2 and TRBJ2-7; 7 bases are shared with TRBD2. With V trimmed by 10 bases and J by 4 bases, 16 bases remained unmatched. This CDR3 is built from 15 residues. Per germline, CDR1 SGHTA and CDR2 FQGNSA. CDR3 DNA sequence: TGTGCCACTCTGCCCTCCGGGACTACCATATACGAGCAGTACTTC. It codes for CATLPSGTTIYEQYF.

This clonotype was found many times. Since a much larger clone is just one base distant, this may be a read error. The chain uses TRBV5-5 and TRBJ2-1; no clear D gene. The CDR3 loop spans 13 amino acids. V lost 4 bases to trimming and J lost 5 bases, with 10 bases between them. Germline V CDR1 and CDR2: SGHKS, YYEKEE (reference sequence). The CDR3 DNA reads TGTGCCAGCAGCCCGACCAGCCACAATGAGCAGTTCTTC. Its protein product is CASSPTSHNEQFF. The complete variable domain, with remaining parts taken from reference TRBV5-5 and TRBJ2-1, reads DAGVTQSPTHLIKTRGQQVTLRCSPISGHKSVSWYQQVLGQGPQFIFQYYEKEERGRGNFPDRFSARQFPNYSSELNVNALLLGDSALYLCASSPTSHNEQFFGPGTRLTVL.

This clonotype was picked up a small number of times. The chain has TRBV6-2 or TRBV6-3 and TRBJ2-3, with TRBD2 identical over 9 bases. V lost 4 bases and J lost 5; bases outside the gene matches: 13. CDR1 is MNHEY and CDR2 is SVGEGT in the germline V gene. The length of the CDR3 is 17 residues. The CDR3 here is CASSCPYCGGGGDTQYF. The CDR3 bases are TGTGCCAGCAGTTGCCCGTATTGCGGGGGGGGCGGAGATACGCAGTATTTT.

This clonotype was recorded many times. This chain connects TRBV5-1 to TRBJ2-7, with D perhaps matching TRBD1 (6 bases). The ends were cut back, 4 bases at V and 3 bases at J, with 20 bases in the middle. CDR3 length: 16 residues. The V gene's germline CDR1 is SGHRS and CDR2 YFSETQ. Here the CDR3 reads CASSQARHGQLYEQYF. The CDR3 DNA is TGCGCCAGCAGCCAAGCACGACACGGACAGCTCTACGAGCAGTACTTC.

In DNA, the CDR3 is TGTGCTAGTGGTTTGGTATATTGGCAAGGACAGTACTATAGCAATCAGCCCCAGCATTTT. Its protein product is CASGLVYWQGQYYSNQPQHF. The rearrangement joins TRBV12-5 to TRBJ1-5; possible D gene TRBD1, 6 bases. Germline V gene data show CDR1 as LGHNT and CDR2 as FRNRAP. This CDR3 has 20 amino acids. Trimming stripped 0 bases from V and 0 bases from J, with 21 bases between.

This clonotype appeared many times. The rearrangement links TRBV13 to TRBJ1-1, with no clear D. Germline-derived CDR1 and CDR2 are PRHDT and FYEKMQ (reference sequence). Deletions cut 5 bases from V and 5 bases from J, with 12 bases between. The CDR3 extends over 13 amino acids. CDR3 amino acids: CASSPVQPTEAFF. The CDR3 nucleotides are TGTGCCAGCAGCCCCGTCCAACCAACTGAAGCTTTCTTT.